This TCR beta chain was sequenced for a study of blood T cell repertoires in COVID-19. This table comes from immunoSEQ multiplex PCR, and its TCRdb copy is limited to in-frame clones, with some not included. This sample yields tens of thousands of clones, of which around 93% are seen a single time; under 5.5% belongs to the top ten. Sequenced sample: peripheral blood. The TCR was taken from a man aged 45-60 years with active COVID-19.

Here the CDR3 reads CARSLHQQGADTEAFF. CDR3 in DNA: TGTGCCAGAAGCTTACATCAACAGGGGGCGGACACTGAAGCTTTCTTT. J is TRBJ1-1 and V is TRBV7-5; TRBD1 was called by the table and not checked on the DNA. TRBV7-5 is tagged as a pseudogene. CDR3 length: 16 amino acids.